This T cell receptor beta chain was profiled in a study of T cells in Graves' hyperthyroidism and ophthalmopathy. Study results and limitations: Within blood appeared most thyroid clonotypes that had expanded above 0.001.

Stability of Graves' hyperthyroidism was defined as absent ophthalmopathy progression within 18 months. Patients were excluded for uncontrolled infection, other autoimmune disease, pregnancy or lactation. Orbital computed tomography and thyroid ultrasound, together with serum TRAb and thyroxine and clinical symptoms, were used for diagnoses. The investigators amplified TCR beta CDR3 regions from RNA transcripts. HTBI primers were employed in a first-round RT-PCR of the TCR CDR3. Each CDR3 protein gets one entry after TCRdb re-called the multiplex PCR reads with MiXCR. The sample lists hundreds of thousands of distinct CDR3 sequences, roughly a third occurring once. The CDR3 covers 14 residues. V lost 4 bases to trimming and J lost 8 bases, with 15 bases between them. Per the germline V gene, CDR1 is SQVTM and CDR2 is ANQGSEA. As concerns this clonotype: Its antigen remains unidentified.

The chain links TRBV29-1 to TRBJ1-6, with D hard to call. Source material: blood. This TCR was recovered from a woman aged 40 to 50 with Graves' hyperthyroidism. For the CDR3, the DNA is TGCAGCGTTGGGGAAATGGCTGGGGATTCACCCCTCCACTTT. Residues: CSVGEMAGDSPLHF.